This T cell receptor beta chain was recovered during a study of T cells in Graves' hyperthyroidism and ophthalmopathy. The study's findings and limits: Ophthalmopathy could be told apart from stable hyperthyroidism with a 13 V-J model. Blood also showed most of the thyroid clonotypes that were expanded above 0.001.

V lost 7 bases and J lost 4, with 11 bases in between. In germline, CDR1 is SGHRS, CDR2 YFSETQ. This CDR3 has 12 residues. Hyperthyroidism had been newly diagnosed in patients aged 18 to 65, and its duration was under 2 months. Template material for amplifying TCR beta CDR3 regions consisted of RNA transcripts. The HTBI primer set drove a first-round RT-PCR of the TCR CDR3. TCRdb passed the multiplex PCR reads through MiXCR, listing each CDR3 protein once. Among around 500,000 distinct CDR3 sequences, 13% to 15% were seen once, and the ten largest hold over 11%. Notes on this clonotype: The antigen remains unidentified.

The clonotype was recovered from a woman aged 40 to 50 with Graves' hyperthyroidism. Sequences were obtained from blood. This chain links TRBV5-1 with TRBJ1-2; weak D call: TRBD1 (6 bases). The CDR3 protein is CASAGGAYGYTF. CDR3 sequence (DNA): TGCGCCAGCGCCGGGGGGGCCTATGGCTACACCTTC.